These 18 T cell receptor beta chains were all obtained from the same sample, sequenced in a study of T cells in Graves' hyperthyroidism and ophthalmopathy. RNA transcripts provided the source from which TCR beta CDR3 regions were amplified. With the HTBI primer set, the TCR CDR3 went through a first round of RT-PCR. From the multiplex PCR reads, TCRdb called clonotypes with MiXCR, one entry per CDR3 protein. The sample has about 300,000 distinct CDR3 sequences, roughly 20% seen once. Sequences were obtained from blood. All receptors come from a middle-aged man with Graves' ophthalmopathy.

At least ten counts were recorded for this clonotype. J is TRBJ2-1 and V is TRBV7-2; D gene ambiguous. The CDR3 is made up of 17 amino acids. CDR1 and CDR2 (germline): SGHTA, FQGNSA. Trimming removed 0 bases from V and 2 bases from J, with 14 bases in between. CDR3 in DNA: TGTGCCAGCAGCTTAGCGCTAGGGTCTAGAGCCTACAATGAGCAGTTCTTC. Encoded protein: CASSLALGSRAYNEQFF.

The table lists this clonotype with a few counts. The chain is built from TRBV28 and TRBJ1-5; D not certain. V lost 11 bases and J lost 2, with 10 bases in between. CDR1 MDHEN and CDR2 SYDVKM come from the germline V gene. The CDR3 runs to 12 residues. CDR3 DNA sequence: TGTGCCTGTATGAGGGGCAATCAGCCCCAGCATTTT. Translating it yields CACMRGNQPQHF.

This chain uses TRBV12-3 or TRBV12-4 with TRBJ2-1; 9 bases align to TRBD2. V was pared by 6 bases and J by 9 bases, with 6 bases of the junction left unmatched. The CDR3 runs 13 residues. DNA of the CDR3: TGTGCCAGCAGCCCCATGCGGGAGGGTGAGCAGTTCTTC. Translation: CASSPMREGEQFF.

This clonotype was picked up many times. This chain joins TRBV20-1 and TRBJ2-5, with 9 bases aligning to TRBD1. Germline lookup yields CDR1 DFQATT and CDR2 SNEGSKA (reference sequence). Unmatched junction bases numbered 15, after V lost 6 bases and J lost 4 bases. CDR3 length equals 16 residues. The CDR3 region is CSALGQGFGLRETQYF. The CDR3 bases are TGCAGTGCCCTGGGACAGGGTTTTGGGTTACGAGAGACCCAGTACTTC.

This clonotype has a handful of counts. This chain connects TRBV28 to TRBJ1-3; D gene uncertain. The germline V gene encodes CDR1 MDHEN and CDR2 SYDVKM. V shed 2 bases and J shed 0 bases, with 8 bases lying between them. The CDR3 covers 15 residues. The DNA of the CDR3 is TGTGCCAGCAGTTTAGACCTGAGCTCTGGAAACACCATATATTTT. It specifies CASSLDLSSGNTIYF.

The V gene is TRBV5-1, the J gene TRBJ2-6; D is unclear. The CDR3 is 15 residues long. Between the trimmed V and J ends, which lost 0 bases and 0 bases, there was a span of 4 bases. The germline gives CDR1 SGHRS, CDR2 YFSETQ. This chain's CDR3 is CASSLDSSGANVLTF. CDR3 DNA: TGCGCCAGCAGCTTGGACAGCTCTGGGGCCAACGTCCTGACTTTC.

This clonotype came up many times. This rearrangement joins TRBV7-2 to TRBJ2-7; 9 nucleotides match TRBD2. This CDR3 has 16 amino acids. Germline V lookup: CDR1 SGHTA, CDR2 FQGNSA. V gave up 2 bases and J gave up 2 bases; unmatched junction bases: 7. This chain's CDR3 is CASSLQPSGIPYEQYF. The CDR3, as DNA: TGTGCCAGCAGCTTACAGCCTAGCGGGATCCCCTACGAGCAGTACTTC. Based on the CDR3 plus reference TRBV7-2 and TRBJ2-7, the full variable domain is GAGVSQSPSNKVTEKGKDVELRCDPISGHTALYWYRQSLGQGLEFLIYFQGNSAPDKSGLPSDRFSAERTGGSVSTLTIQRTQQEDSAVYLCASSLQPSGIPYEQYFGPGTRLTVT.

The chain links TRBV7-2 to TRBJ2-7; D tentatively fits TRBD1 or TRBD2 (5 bases each). Trimming cost V 2 bases and J 2 bases, with 13 bases left between them. Looked up from germline, CDR1 is SGHTA and CDR2 is FQGNSA. CDR3 length equals 15 residues. Here the CDR3 reads CASSLKGDGAYEQYF. CDR3 bases: TGTGCCAGCAGCTTAAAAGGGGACGGGGCCTACGAGCAGTACTTC.

The chain couples TRBV2 to TRBJ2-1, with 12 positions matching TRBD2. The junction had 8 bases not matched to a gene; V was cut back by 2 bases and J by 12 bases. Germline V lookup: CDR1 SNHLY, CDR2 FYNNEI. The CDR3 is 15 amino acids. This chain's CDR3 is CASSELAGGPIGQFF. CDR3 bases: TGTGCCAGCAGTGAACTAGCGGGAGGGCCCATCGGGCAGTTCTTC. The whole variable domain, remainder taken from reference TRBV2 and TRBJ2-1, is EPEVTQTPSHQVTQMGQEVILRCVPISNHLYFYWYRQILGQKVEFLVSFYNNEISEKSEIFDDQFSVERPDGSNFTLKIRSTKLEDSAMYFCASSELAGGPIGQFFGPGTRLTVL.

V gene TRBV19 combines with J gene TRBJ2-7, with D unclear. Germline V gene lookup returns CDR1 LNHDA and CDR2 SQIVND (reference sequence). This CDR3 region has 13 residues. V was pared by 1 base and J by 7 bases, with 11 bases between. The CDR3: CASSIALDGEQYF. The DNA for the CDR3 is TGTGCCAGTAGTATAGCTCTGGACGGGGAGCAGTACTTC.

The table lists this clonotype with many counts. The chain employs TRBV11-2 and TRBJ1-2, with D perhaps TRBD1 (6 bases). Germline CDR1 reads SGHAT; CDR2 reads FQNNGV. V gave up 3 bases and J gave up 4 bases, with 9 bases separating them. The CDR3 has 13 residues. The CDR3 protein is CASSFGGLYGYTF. CDR3 DNA sequence: TGTGCCAGCAGCTTCGGGGGCCTCTATGGCTACACCTTC. The variable domain in full, with the rest retrieved from reference TRBV11-2 and TRBJ1-2, is EAGVAQSPRYKIIEKRQSVAFWCNPISGHATLYWYQQILGQGPKLLIQFQNNGVVDDSQLPKDRFSAERLKGVDSTLKIQPAKLEDSAVYLCASSFGGLYGYTFGSGTRLTVV.

This clonotype turned up a few times. This chain uses TRBV6-1 with TRBJ1-1; D unresolved. The CDR3 covers 13 residues. Between the trimmed V and J ends, which lost 8 bases and 0 bases, there was a span of 10 bases. Germline values: CDR1 MNHNS, CDR2 SASEGT. The CDR3 nucleotides read TGTGCCAGCCGCCTGGGCCTGAACACTGAAGCTTTCTTT. This sequence encodes CASRLGLNTEAFF.

This clonotype was found many times. The chain carries TRBV5-1 and TRBJ2-5; 8 bases fit TRBD1. Germline lookup yields CDR1 SGHRS and CDR2 YFSETQ. V trimming: 4 bases; J trimming: 5 bases; junction bases outside the gene matches: 10. CDR3 length: 15 residues. This CDR3 is CASSPNGQGYETQYF. CDR3 coding DNA: TGCGCCAGCAGCCCCAATGGACAGGGTTACGAGACCCAGTACTTC.

This clonotype was seen repeatedly, ten times or more. J is TRBJ2-1 and V is TRBV7-2; TRBD1 might be the D (6 bases). This CDR3 comprises 15 residues. The germline V gene has CDR1 SGHTA and CDR2 FQGNSA. The V and J ends lost 4 bases and 1 base respectively, with 11 bases between them. CDR3 DNA sequence: TGTGCCAGCAGCTCCTGGGACATTTCCTACAATGAGCAGTTCTTC. The encoded protein is CASSSWDISYNEQFF.

The V and J genes are TRBV10-3 and TRBJ2-7; the D gene is possibly TRBD1 (5 bases). V shed 3 bases and J shed 2 bases, with 5 bases lying between them. Germline values: CDR1 ENHRY, CDR2 SYGVKD. The CDR3 runs 12 residues. The CDR3 loop is CAISDRAYEQYF. The DNA of the CDR3 is TGTGCCATCAGTGACAGGGCCTACGAGCAGTACTTC.

This clonotype was recorded at least ten times. The J gene is TRBJ1-4, the V gene TRBV2; D uncertain. CDR1 and CDR2 (germline): SNHLY, FYNNEI. The V gene lost 3 bases and the J gene lost 11 bases, with 10 bases spanning the gap. This CDR3 is 12 amino acids long. CDR3 protein: CASSDSPFKLFF. In nucleotides, the CDR3 is TGTGCCAGCAGTGATTCCCCATTCAAACTGTTTTTT.

At least ten counts were recorded for this clonotype. J is TRBJ2-2 and V is TRBV20-1; D is unclear. Trimming pared 0 bases from V and 3 bases from J, leaving 17 bases between. Germline CDR1 DFQATT, CDR2 SNEGSKA (reference sequence). The CDR3 length is 17 residues. In DNA, the CDR3 is TGCAGTGCTAGAGACAGAGTCTCTAAGTGGGACACCGGGGAGCTGTTTTTT. Amino acid sequence: CSARDRVSKWDTGELFF.

This clonotype was recorded at least ten times. V gene TRBV28 combines with J gene TRBJ1-2; 7 nucleotides align to TRBD1. The CDR3 extends over 14 amino acids. Germline V gene sequence: CDR1 MDHEN, CDR2 SYDVKM. The ends lost 1 base at V and 7 bases at J; junction bases unmatched: 6. The CDR3 DNA is TGTGCCAGCAGTTTATTCGAGACAGGGACTGGCTACACCTTC. Its translation: CASSLFETGTGYTF.